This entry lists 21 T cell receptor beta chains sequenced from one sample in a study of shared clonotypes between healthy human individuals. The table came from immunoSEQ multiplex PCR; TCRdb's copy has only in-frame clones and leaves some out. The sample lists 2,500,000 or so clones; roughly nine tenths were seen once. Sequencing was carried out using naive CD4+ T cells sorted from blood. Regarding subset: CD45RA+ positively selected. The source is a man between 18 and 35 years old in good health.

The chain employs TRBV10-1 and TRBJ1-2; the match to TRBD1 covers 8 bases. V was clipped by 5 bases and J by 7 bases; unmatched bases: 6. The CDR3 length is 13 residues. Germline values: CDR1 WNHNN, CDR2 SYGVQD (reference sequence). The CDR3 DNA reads TGCGCCAGCAGTCCTGACAGGGGAGGTGGCTACACCTTC. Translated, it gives CASSPDRGGGYTF.

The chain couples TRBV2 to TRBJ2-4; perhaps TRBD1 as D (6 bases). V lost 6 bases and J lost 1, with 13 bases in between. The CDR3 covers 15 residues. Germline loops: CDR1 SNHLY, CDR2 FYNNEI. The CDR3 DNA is TGTGCCAGCAGGGAGCGTCAGGGGGCCAAAAACATTCAGTACTTC. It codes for CASRERQGAKNIQYF.

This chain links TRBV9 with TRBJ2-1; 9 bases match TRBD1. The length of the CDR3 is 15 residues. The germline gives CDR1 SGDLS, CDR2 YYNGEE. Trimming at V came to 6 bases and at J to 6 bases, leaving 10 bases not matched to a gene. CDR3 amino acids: CASTRGTGFANEQFF. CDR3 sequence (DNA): TGTGCCAGCACTCGAGGGACAGGGTTCGCCAATGAGCAGTTCTTC.

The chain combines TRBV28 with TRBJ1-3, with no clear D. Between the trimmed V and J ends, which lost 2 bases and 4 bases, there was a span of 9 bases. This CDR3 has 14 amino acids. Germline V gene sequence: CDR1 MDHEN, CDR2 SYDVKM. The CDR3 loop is CASSLRTNGNTIYF. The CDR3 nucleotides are TGTGCCAGCAGTTTACGGACTAACGGAAACACCATATATTTT.

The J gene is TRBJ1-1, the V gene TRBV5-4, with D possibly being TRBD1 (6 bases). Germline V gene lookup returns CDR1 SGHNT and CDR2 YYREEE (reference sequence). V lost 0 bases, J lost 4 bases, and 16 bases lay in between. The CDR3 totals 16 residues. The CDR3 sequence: CASSLAGAGAVTEAFF. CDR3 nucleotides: TGTGCCAGCAGCTTGGCCGGTGCAGGGGCGGTCACTGAAGCTTTCTTT.

The DNA for the CDR3 is TGTGCCAGCAGTTACCGGACGGACTATGGCTACACCTTC. The encoded protein is CASSYRTDYGYTF. This chain uses TRBV6-6 with TRBJ1-2; D uncertain. This CDR3 is 13 amino acids long. The germline gives CDR1 MNHNY, CDR2 SVGAGI (reference sequence). V gave up 2 bases and J gave up 3 bases, with 7 bases separating them.

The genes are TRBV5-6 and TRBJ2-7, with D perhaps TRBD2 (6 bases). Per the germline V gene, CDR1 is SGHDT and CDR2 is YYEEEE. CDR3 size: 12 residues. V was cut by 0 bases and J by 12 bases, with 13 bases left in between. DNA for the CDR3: TGTGCCAGCAGCTTGGCCGCGGAGGGCCCGTACTTC. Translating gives CASSLAAEGPYF.

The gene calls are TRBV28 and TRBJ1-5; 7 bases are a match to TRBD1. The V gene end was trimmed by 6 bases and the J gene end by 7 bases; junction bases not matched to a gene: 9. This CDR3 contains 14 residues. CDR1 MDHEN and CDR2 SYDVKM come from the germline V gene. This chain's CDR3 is CASRTRQGLQPQHF. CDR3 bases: TGTGCCAGCAGAACCCGACAGGGCCTGCAGCCCCAGCATTTT.

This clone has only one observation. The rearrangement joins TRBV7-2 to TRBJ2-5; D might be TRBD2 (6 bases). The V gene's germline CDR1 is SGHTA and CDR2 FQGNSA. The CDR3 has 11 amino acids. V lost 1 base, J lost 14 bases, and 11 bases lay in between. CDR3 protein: CASSLGGGVYF. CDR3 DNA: TGTGCCAGCAGCTTAGGGGGCGGGGTTTACTTC.

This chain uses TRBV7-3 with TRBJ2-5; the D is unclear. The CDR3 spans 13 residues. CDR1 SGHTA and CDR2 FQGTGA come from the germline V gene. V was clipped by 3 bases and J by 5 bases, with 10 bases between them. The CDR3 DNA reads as TGTGCCAGCAGCTTCGGACCCCGGGAGACCCAGTACTTC. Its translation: CASSFGPRETQYF.

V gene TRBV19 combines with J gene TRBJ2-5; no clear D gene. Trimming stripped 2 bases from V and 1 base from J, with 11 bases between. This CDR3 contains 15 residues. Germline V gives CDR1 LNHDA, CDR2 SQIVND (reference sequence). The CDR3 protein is CASSIIGAIQETQYF. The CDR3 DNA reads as TGTGCCAGTAGTATAATCGGAGCTATCCAAGAGACCCAGTACTTC.

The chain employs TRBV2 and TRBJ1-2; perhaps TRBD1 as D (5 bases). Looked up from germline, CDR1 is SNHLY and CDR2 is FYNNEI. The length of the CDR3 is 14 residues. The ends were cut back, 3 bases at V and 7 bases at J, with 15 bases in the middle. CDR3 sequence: CASSDWGFLGGYTF. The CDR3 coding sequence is TGTGCCAGCAGTGATTGGGGGTTTTTGGGTGGCTACACCTTC. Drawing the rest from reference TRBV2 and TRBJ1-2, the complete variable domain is EPEVTQTPSHQVTQMGQEVILRCVPISNHLYFYWYRQILGQKVEFLVSFYNNEISEKSEIFDDQFSVERPDGSNFTLKIRSTKLEDSAMYFCASSDWGFLGGYTFGSGTRLTVV.

In nucleotides, the CDR3 is TGTGCCAGCAGCTTAGCGGTAGGCAGGGCGGTCCACTATGGCTACACCTTC. Its protein product is CASSLAVGRAVHYGYTF. V gene TRBV11-2 combines with J gene TRBJ1-2, with D perhaps matching TRBD1 (5 bases). This CDR3 has 17 residues. The germline CDR1 and CDR2 sequences are SGHAT and FQNNGV. V lost 1 base to trimming and J lost 3 bases, with 18 bases between them.

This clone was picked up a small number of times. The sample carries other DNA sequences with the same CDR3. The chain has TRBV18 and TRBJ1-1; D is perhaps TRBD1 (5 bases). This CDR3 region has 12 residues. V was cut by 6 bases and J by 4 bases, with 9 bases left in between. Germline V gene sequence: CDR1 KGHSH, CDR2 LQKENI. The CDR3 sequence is CASSPGSTEAFF. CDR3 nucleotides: TGTGCCAGCTCCCCAGGGAGCACTGAAGCTTTCTTT.

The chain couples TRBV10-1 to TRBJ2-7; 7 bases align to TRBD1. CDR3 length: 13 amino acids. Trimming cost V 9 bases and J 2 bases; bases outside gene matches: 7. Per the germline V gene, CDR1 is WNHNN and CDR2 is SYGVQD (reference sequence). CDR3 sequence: CASVRDRAYEQYF. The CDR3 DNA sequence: TGCGCCAGTGTCCGGGACAGAGCCTACGAGCAGTACTTC.

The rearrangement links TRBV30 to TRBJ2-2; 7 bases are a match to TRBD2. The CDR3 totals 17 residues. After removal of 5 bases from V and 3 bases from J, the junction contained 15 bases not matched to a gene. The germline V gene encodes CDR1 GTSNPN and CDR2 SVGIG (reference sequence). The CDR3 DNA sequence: TGTGCCTGGTCACCCCGGGGCGGGAGAGCGGACACCGGGGAGCTGTTTTTT. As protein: CAWSPRGGRADTGELFF. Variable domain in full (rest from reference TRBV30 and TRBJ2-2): SQTIHQWPATLVQPVGSPLSLECTVEGTSNPNLYWYRQAAGRGLQLLFYSVGIGQISSEVPQNLSASRPQDRQFILSSKKLLLSDSGFYLCAWSPRGGRADTGELFFGEGSRLTVL.

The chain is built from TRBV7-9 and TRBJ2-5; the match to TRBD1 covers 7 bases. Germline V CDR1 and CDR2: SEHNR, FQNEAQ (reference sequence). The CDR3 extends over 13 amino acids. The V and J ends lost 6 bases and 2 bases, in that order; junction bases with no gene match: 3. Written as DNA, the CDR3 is TGTGCCAGCAGTGTGACAGGGCAAGAGACCCAGTACTTC. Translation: CASSVTGQETQYF.

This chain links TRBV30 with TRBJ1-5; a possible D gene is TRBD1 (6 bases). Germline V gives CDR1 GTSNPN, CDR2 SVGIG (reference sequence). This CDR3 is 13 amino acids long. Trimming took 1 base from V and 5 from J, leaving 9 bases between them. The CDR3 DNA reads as TGTGCCTGGAGTGGGACAGAGTATCAGCCCCAGCATTTT. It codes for CAWSGTEYQPQHF.

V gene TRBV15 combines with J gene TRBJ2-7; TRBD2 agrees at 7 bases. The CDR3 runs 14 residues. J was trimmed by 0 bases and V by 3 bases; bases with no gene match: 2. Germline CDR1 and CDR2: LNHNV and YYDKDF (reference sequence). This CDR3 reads CATSSASGSYEQYF. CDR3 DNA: TGTGCCACCAGCAGTGCTAGCGGCTCCTACGAGCAGTACTTC.

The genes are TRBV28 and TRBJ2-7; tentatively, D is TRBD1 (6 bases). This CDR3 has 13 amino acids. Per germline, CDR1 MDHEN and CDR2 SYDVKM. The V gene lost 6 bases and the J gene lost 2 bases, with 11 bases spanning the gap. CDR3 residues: CASRLTGTYEQYF. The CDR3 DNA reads TGTGCCAGCAGGCTGACAGGCACCTACGAGCAGTACTTC.

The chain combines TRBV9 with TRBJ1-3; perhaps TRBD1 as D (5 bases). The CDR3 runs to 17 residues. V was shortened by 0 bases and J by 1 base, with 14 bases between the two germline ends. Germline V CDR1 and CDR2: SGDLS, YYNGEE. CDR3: CASSVDQGGFSGNTIYF. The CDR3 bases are TGTGCCAGCAGCGTAGATCAGGGAGGGTTTTCTGGAAACACCATATATTTT.